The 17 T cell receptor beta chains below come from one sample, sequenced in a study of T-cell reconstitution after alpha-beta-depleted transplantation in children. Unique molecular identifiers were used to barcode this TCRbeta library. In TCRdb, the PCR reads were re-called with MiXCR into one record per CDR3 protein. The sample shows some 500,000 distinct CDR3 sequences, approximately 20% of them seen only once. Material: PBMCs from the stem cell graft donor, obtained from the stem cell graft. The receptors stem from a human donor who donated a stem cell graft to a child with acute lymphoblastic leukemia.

CDR3 coding DNA: TGCAGTGTTAAGCCGACTAGCACAGATACGCAGTATTTT. Translating gives CSVKPTSTDTQYF. The chain has TRBV20-1 and TRBJ2-3; D gene uncertain. CDR1 and CDR2 (germline): DFQATT, SNEGSKA (reference sequence). V dropped 7 bases and J dropped 0 bases, with 11 bases sitting between them. The CDR3 extends over 13 amino acids.

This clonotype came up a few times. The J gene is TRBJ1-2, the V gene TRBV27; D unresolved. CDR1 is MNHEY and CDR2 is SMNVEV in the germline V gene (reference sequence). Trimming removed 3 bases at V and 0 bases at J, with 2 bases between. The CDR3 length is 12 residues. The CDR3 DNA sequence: TGTGCCAGCAGTTTCCCTAACTATGGCTACACCTTC. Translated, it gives CASSFPNYGYTF.

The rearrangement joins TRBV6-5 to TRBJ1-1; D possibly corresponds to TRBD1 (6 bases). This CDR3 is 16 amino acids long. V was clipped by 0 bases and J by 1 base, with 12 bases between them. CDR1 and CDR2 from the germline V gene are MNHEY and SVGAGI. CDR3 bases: TGTGCCAGCAGTTACTCCACAGGGTGGGGGAACACTGAAGCTTTCTTT. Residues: CASSYSTGWGNTEAFF.

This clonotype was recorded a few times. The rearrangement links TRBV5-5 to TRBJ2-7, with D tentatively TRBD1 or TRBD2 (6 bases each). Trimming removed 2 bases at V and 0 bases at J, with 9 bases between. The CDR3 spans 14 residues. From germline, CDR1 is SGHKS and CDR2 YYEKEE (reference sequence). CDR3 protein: CASSFWGASYEQYF. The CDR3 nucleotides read TGTGCCAGCAGCTTTTGGGGGGCCTCCTACGAGCAGTACTTC.

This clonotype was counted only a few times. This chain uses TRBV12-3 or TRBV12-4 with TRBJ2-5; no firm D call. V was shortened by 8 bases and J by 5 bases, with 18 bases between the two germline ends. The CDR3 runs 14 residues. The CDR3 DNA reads TGTGCCAGCCAATCTCAGGTAGAGGTGGAGACCCAGTACTTC. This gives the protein CASQSQVEVETQYF.

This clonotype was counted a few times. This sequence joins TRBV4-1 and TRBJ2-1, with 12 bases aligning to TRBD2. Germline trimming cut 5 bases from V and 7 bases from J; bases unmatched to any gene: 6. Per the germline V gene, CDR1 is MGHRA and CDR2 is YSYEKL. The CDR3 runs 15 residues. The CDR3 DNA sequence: TGCGCCAGCAGCTCCGCAGGACTAGCGGGAAATGAGCAGTTCTTC. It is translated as CASSSAGLAGNEQFF.

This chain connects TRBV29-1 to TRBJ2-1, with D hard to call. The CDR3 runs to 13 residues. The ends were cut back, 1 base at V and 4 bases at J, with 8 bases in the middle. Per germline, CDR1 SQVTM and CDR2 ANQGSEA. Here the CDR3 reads CSVEAPVYNEQFF. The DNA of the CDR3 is TGCAGCGTTGAAGCCCCTGTTTACAATGAGCAGTTCTTC.

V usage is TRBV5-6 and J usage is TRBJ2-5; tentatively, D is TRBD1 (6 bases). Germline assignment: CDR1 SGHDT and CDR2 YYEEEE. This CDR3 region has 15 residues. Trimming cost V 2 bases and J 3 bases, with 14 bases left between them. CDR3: CASSFGQGSKETQYF. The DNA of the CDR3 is TGTGCCAGCAGCTTCGGGCAGGGGTCGAAAGAGACCCAGTACTTC.

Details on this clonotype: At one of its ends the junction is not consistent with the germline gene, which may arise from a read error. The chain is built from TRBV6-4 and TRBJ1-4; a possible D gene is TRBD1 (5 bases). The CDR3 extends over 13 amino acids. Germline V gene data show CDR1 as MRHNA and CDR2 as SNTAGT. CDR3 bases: TGTGCCAGCAGTGAAGGGGCTAAGGAAAAACTGTTTTTT. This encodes CASSEGAKEKLFF.

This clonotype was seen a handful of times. CDR3 DNA: TGTGCCAGCAGTAAGGGGGGGAACACTGAAGCTTTCTTT. It is translated as CASSKGGNTEAFF. The chain couples TRBV12-3 or TRBV12-4 to TRBJ1-1, with D possibly TRBD1 on 6 matching bases. The CDR3 has 13 amino acids. Trimming removed 5 bases at V and 1 base at J, with 8 bases between.

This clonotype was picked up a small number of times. The chain's CDR3 is CASTLPGGEGSPLHF. CDR3 nucleotides: TGTGCCAGCACCCTGCCGGGGGGGGAGGGTTCACCCCTCCACTTT. The chain is built from TRBV7-2 and TRBJ1-6, with D maybe TRBD1 (5 bases). Germline CDR1 reads SGHTA; CDR2 reads FQGNSA. The CDR3 sequence is 15 residues long. V shed 7 bases and J shed 9 bases, with 19 bases lying between them.

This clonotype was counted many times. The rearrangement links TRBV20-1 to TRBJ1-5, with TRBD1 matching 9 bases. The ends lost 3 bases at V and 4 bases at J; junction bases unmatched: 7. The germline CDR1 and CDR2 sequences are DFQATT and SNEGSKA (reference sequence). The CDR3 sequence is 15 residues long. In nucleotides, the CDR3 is TGCAGTGCTAGGGCGGGACAGGGCCTAAATCAGCCCCAGCATTTT. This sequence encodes CSARAGQGLNQPQHF.

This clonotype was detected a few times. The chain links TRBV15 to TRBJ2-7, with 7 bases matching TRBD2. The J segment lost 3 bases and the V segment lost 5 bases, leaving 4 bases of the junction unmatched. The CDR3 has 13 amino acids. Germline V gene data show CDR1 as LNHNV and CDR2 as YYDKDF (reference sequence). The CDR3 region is CATSVGGNYEQYF. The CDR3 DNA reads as TGTGCCACCAGCGTGGGAGGGAACTACGAGCAGTACTTC.

CDR3 sequence reads: CASSLGLDPWEQYF. DNA of the CDR3: TGTGCCAGCAGCTTGGGACTAGATCCTTGGGAGCAGTACTTC. This sequence joins TRBV7-9 and TRBJ2-7, with 8 positions matching TRBD2. CDR3 length: 14 residues. Trimming removed 3 bases from V and 7 bases from J; junction bases left unmatched: 8. The V gene's germline CDR1 is SEHNR and CDR2 FQNEAQ (reference sequence).

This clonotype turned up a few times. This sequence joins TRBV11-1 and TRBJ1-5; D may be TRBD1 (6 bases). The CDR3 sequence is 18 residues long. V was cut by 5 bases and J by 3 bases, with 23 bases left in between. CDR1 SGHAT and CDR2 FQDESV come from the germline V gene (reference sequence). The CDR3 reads CASSLLTETGYPNQPQHF. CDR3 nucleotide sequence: TGTGCCAGCAGCCTCTTAACAGAAACAGGGTATCCCAATCAGCCCCAGCATTTT. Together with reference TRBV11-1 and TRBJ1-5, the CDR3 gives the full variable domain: EAEVAQSPRYKITEKSQAVAFWCDPISGHATLYWYRQILGQGPELLVQFQDESVVDDSQLPKDRFSAERLKGVDSTLKIQPAELGDSAMYLCASSLLTETGYPNQPQHFGDGTRLSIL.

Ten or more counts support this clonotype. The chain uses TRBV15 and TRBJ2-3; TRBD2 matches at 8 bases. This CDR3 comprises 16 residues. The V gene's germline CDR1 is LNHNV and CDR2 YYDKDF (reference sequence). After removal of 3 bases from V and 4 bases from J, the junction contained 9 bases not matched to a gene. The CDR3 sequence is CATSRQLGSGADTQYF. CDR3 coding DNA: TGTGCCACCAGCAGGCAATTGGGTAGCGGGGCAGATACGCAGTATTTT.

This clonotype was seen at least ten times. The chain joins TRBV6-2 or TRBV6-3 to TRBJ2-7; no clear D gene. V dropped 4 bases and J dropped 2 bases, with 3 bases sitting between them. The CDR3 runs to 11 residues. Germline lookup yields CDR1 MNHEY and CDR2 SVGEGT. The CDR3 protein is CASSWTYEQYF. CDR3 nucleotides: TGTGCCAGCAGTTGGACCTACGAGCAGTACTTC.